The next 22 T cell receptor beta chains were all read from a single sample in a study of T cells in localized non-small cell lung cancer. TCRdb's copy holds only in-frame clones and misses some; the assay was immunoSEQ multiplex PCR. The sample has about 28,000 clones, 92% seen once. Material: peripheral blood mononuclear cells, obtained before any cancer treatment. These receptors were taken from a woman aged 35-75 years with stage III lung adenocarcinoma.

The V gene is TRBV5-5, the J gene TRBJ2-7; 7 bases are a match to TRBD2. Trimming took 4 bases from V and 3 from J; bases not matched to a gene: 10. The CDR3 sequence is 15 residues long. Germline V gene lookup returns CDR1 SGHKS and CDR2 YYEKEE (reference sequence). CDR3: CASSGTGEGLYEQYF. CDR3 DNA sequence: TGTGCCAGCAGCGGAACGGGGGAGGGCCTCTACGAGCAGTACTTC. The full variable domain, rest sourced from reference TRBV5-5 and TRBJ2-7, is DAGVTQSPTHLIKTRGQQVTLRCSPISGHKSVSWYQQVLGQGPQFIFQYYEKEERGRGNFPDRFSARQFPNYSSELNVNALLLGDSALYLCASSGTGEGLYEQYFGPGTRLTVT.

This rearrangement joins TRBV13 to TRBJ1-4; 7 bases are a match to TRBD1. Germline V gene sequence: CDR1 PRHDT, CDR2 FYEKMQ (reference sequence). The junction had 8 bases not matched to a gene; V was cut back by 5 bases and J by 8 bases. The CDR3 totals 14 residues. CDR3 sequence reads: CASSLNRGGEKLFF. The DNA for the CDR3 is TGTGCCAGCAGCCTGAACAGGGGCGGGGAAAAACTGTTTTTT.

This clone came up once. The chain has TRBV6-4 and TRBJ2-2; 7 bases fit TRBD1. Trimming took 2 bases from V and 4 from J; bases not matched to a gene: 4. The CDR3 runs to 15 residues. Germline V gives CDR1 MRHNA, CDR2 SNTAGT. The CDR3 nucleotides are TGTGCCAGCAGTGACGGGACAGTGGGCACCGGGGAGCTGTTTTTT. It encodes CASSDGTVGTGELFF.

The chain uses TRBV19 and TRBJ1-1, with 7 bases lining up with TRBD1. This CDR3 is 16 amino acids long. After removal of 7 bases from V and 5 bases from J, the junction contained 16 bases not matched to a gene. Germline values: CDR1 LNHDA, CDR2 SQIVND (reference sequence). The CDR3 loop is CASTQGDLNPGTEAFF. In nucleotides, the CDR3 is TGTGCCAGTACCCAGGGGGACTTGAACCCGGGGACTGAAGCTTTCTTT.

The chain carries TRBV15 and TRBJ1-2; D ambiguous. V lost 0 bases to trimming and J lost 8 bases, with 7 bases between them. The CDR3 sequence is 12 residues long. Germline V gene data show CDR1 as LNHNV and CDR2 as YYDKDF (reference sequence). Written as DNA, the CDR3 is TGTGCCACCAGCAGAGATTCGGGCGGCTACACCTTC. It is translated as CATSRDSGGYTF.

This clone was detected once. The chain carries TRBV5-5 and TRBJ1-1, with TRBD1 matching 8 bases. J lost 12 bases, V lost 2 bases, and 12 bases had no gene match. The germline gives CDR1 SGHKS, CDR2 YYEKEE (reference sequence). This CDR3 region has 14 residues. The CDR3 sequence is CASSFNTGTGGSFF. The CDR3 DNA reads TGTGCCAGCAGCTTTAACACCGGGACAGGCGGTTCTTTCTTT.

The chain joins TRBV7-2 to TRBJ1-2, with 12 bases fitting TRBD1. Trimming at V came to 1 base and at J to 9 bases, leaving 3 bases not matched to a gene. The V gene's germline CDR1 is SGHTA and CDR2 FQGNSA. The CDR3 contains 14 residues. CDR3 residues: CASSLGDRGPSYTF. The CDR3 bases are TGTGCCAGCAGCTTAGGGGACAGGGGGCCTAGCTACACCTTC.

This clone was detected only a few times. J is TRBJ2-7 and V is TRBV5-5; TRBD1 aligns across 8 bases. The CDR3 totals 15 residues. V was clipped by 4 bases and J by 2 bases; unmatched bases: 8. Germline CDR1 reads SGHKS; CDR2 reads YYEKEE (reference sequence). CDR3 DNA sequence: TGTGCCAGCAGCGTCCGGGACAGGCCTCCCTACGAGCAGTACTTC. Its protein is CASSVRDRPPYEQYF.

The table lists this clone with a few counts. This sequence joins TRBV27 and TRBJ2-7; possibly TRBD2 for D (5 bases). V dropped 5 bases and J dropped 3 bases, with 8 bases sitting between them. The germline CDR1 and CDR2 sequences are MNHEY and SMNVEV (reference sequence). CDR3 length: 12 residues. DNA of the CDR3: TGTGCCAGCAGTCCGGGGATCTACGAGCAGTACTTC. It specifies CASSPGIYEQYF.

The chain links TRBV9 to TRBJ2-3; TRBD2 matches 7 bases. The germline V gene encodes CDR1 SGDLS and CDR2 YYNGEE. The CDR3 has 14 amino acids. Trimming removed 1 base from V and 4 bases from J; junction bases left unmatched: 3. Here the CDR3 DNA reads TGTGCCAGCAGCGTAACAGCGGGGTCAGATACGCAGTATTTT. Its translation is CASSVTAGSDTQYF.

The chain has TRBV5-1 and TRBJ2-3, with D possibly being TRBD1 (6 bases). Germline V lookup: CDR1 SGHRS, CDR2 YFSETQ. Deletions cut 0 bases from V and 4 bases from J, with 15 bases between. The CDR3 extends over 16 amino acids. The CDR3 sequence: CASSLGSGDQADTQYF. DNA of the CDR3: TGCGCCAGCAGCTTGGGCTCAGGGGATCAGGCAGATACGCAGTATTTT. Complete variable domain (other parts from reference TRBV5-1 and TRBJ2-3): KAGVTQTPRYLIKTRGQQVTLSCSPISGHRSVSWYQQTPGQGLQFLFEYFSETQRNKGNFPGRFSGRQFSNSRSEMNVSTLELGDSALYLCASSLGSGDQADTQYFGPGTRLTVL.

The chain employs TRBV6-5 and TRBJ1-6; perhaps TRBD1 as D (5 bases). The CDR3 spans 15 residues. V lost 5 bases and J 5 bases, leaving 13 bases between the germline ends. CDR1 and CDR2 (germline): MNHEY, SVGAGI. DNA for the CDR3: TGTGCCAGCAGTGGGGGGGGAGTGAATAATTCACCCCTCCACTTT. Translating it yields CASSGGGVNNSPLHF.

Only a few counts were recorded for this clone. This chain connects TRBV27 to TRBJ2-7; maybe TRBD2 (6 bases). The CDR3 has 15 residues. From germline, CDR1 is MNHEY and CDR2 SMNVEV (reference sequence). The V end was cut by 5 bases, the J end by 6 bases, with 20 bases between. In DNA form, the CDR3 reads TGTGCCAGCAGTCTTGCCCCCGGGACTTCCGCCGAGCAGTACTTC. This encodes CASSLAPGTSAEQYF.

This chain uses TRBV10-3 with TRBJ1-2; TRBD1 matches 7 bases. Per germline, CDR1 ENHRY and CDR2 SYGVKD. V was pared by 2 bases and J by 0 bases, with 3 bases of the junction left unmatched. CDR3 length: 15 residues. The CDR3 protein is CAISEGQAANYGYTF. Written as DNA, the CDR3 is TGTGCCATCAGTGAGGGACAGGCGGCTAACTATGGCTACACCTTC.

The chain uses TRBV5-5 and TRBJ2-2; 11 bases are a match to TRBD1. Germline V gene lookup returns CDR1 SGHKS and CDR2 YYEKEE (reference sequence). The CDR3 has 15 amino acids. Germline trimming cut 2 bases from V and 4 bases from J; bases unmatched to any gene: 1. The CDR3 protein is CASSFGQGATGELFF. DNA of the CDR3: TGTGCCAGCAGCTTCGGACAGGGGGCCACCGGGGAGCTGTTTTTT.

The chain couples TRBV21-1 to TRBJ2-7; TRBD2, as called in the table, went unchecked against the DNA. TRBV21-1 is a pseudogene locus. The CDR3 has 17 amino acids. The DNA for the CDR3 is TGTGCCAGCAGCAAATCAGGGGATTCCGGGACTAGCTACGAGCAGTACTTC. It translates to CASSKSGDSGTSYEQYF.

The chain carries TRBV11-2 and TRBJ1-4, with 7 bases fitting TRBD1. The germline V gene encodes CDR1 SGHAT and CDR2 FQNNGV. CDR3 size: 13 residues. V lost 6 bases, J lost 8 bases, and 6 bases stayed unmatched. The chain's CDR3 is CASSTGAEEKLFF. The CDR3, as DNA: TGTGCCAGCAGTACAGGGGCGGAAGAAAAACTGTTTTTT.

This chain connects TRBV25-1 to TRBJ2-3, with 11 bases matching TRBD1. The V and J ends lost 5 bases and 6 bases, in that order; junction bases with no gene match: 7. Germline V gene sequence: CDR1 MGHDK, CDR2 SYGVNS. The CDR3 runs 15 residues. DNA for the CDR3: TGTGCCAGCAGTTACCGGGACAGGGGGGAGGATACGCAGTATTTT. As protein: CASSYRDRGEDTQYF.

The chain uses TRBV15 and TRBJ1-4; D remains unclear. The CDR3 is 13 amino acids. CDR1 is LNHNV and CDR2 is YYDKDF in the germline V gene (reference sequence). V lost 0 bases, J lost 5 bases, and 4 bases lay in between. The CDR3 coding sequence is TGTGCCACCAGCAGAGACAGAAATGAAAAACTGTTTTTT. Translation gives CATSRDRNEKLFF.

The chain recombines TRBV5-4 with TRBJ1-2, with a weak D call TRBD1 (6 bases). The CDR3 extends over 15 amino acids. V lost 2 bases and J lost 3, with 14 bases in between. Per the germline V gene, CDR1 is SGHNT and CDR2 is YYREEE (reference sequence). CDR3 in amino acids: CASSLGGGSYYGYTF. The DNA of the CDR3 is TGTGCCAGCAGCTTAGGGGGGGGCAGTTACTATGGCTACACCTTC.

The V and J genes are TRBV4-3 and TRBJ1-2; D gene uncertain. The CDR3 has 16 amino acids. CDR1 and CDR2 (germline): LGHNA, YSLEER. Trimming took off 0 bases at V and 0 bases at J, with 11 bases between the two ends. The CDR3 sequence: CASSQDSGAPNYGYTF. For the CDR3, the DNA is TGCGCCAGCAGCCAAGATTCCGGAGCACCTAACTATGGCTACACCTTC.

The sample holds one count of this clone. This chain uses TRBV5-6 with TRBJ2-7; TRBD1 agrees at 9 bases. The ends lost 4 bases at V and 7 bases at J; junction bases unmatched: 12. The germline V gene has CDR1 SGHDT and CDR2 YYEEEE. The CDR3 length is 15 residues. The CDR3 reads CASSTLDRGLKEQYF. The CDR3 DNA follows: TGTGCCAGCAGCACCCTCGACAGGGGGTTGAAAGAGCAGTACTTC.